Each of the 20 T cell receptor beta chains below was sequenced from the same sample in a study of T-cell memory formation after mild COVID-19. Each CDR3 protein gets one entry after TCRdb re-called the 5' RACE reads with MiXCR. In the table there are 470,000 or so distinct CDR3 sequences, around 20% of which are singletons. The sample was PBMCs or a T cell subset sorted from them (not recorded which). These receptor sequences come from an adult woman who had mild COVID-19 (a few samples of this study predate the infection). Cell type and time point are not known.

This chain connects TRBV15 to TRBJ2-2; TRBD1 might be the D (6 bases). CDR3 size: 17 residues. Trimming removed 5 bases from V and 0 bases from J, with 16 bases in between. Germline CDR1 reads LNHNV; CDR2 reads YYDKDF (reference sequence). CDR3 coding DNA: TGTGCCACCAGCGGCCGGACAGACCGCGCGAACACCGGGGAGCTGTTTTTT. Translating gives CATSGRTDRANTGELFF.

The rearrangement uses TRBV5-1 and TRBJ2-2; 14 bases fit TRBD2. Germline-derived CDR1 and CDR2 are SGHRS and YFSETQ. The CDR3 is 19 amino acids. V lost 0 bases to trimming and J lost 2 bases; unmatched junction nucleotides: 6. The chain's CDR3 is CASSLAAGTSGGNTGELFF. The CDR3, as DNA: TGCGCCAGCAGCTTGGCAGCCGGGACTAGCGGGGGTAACACCGGGGAGCTGTTTTTT.

As regards this clonotype: A much bigger clone sits one base away, suggesting this may be a read error. The chain couples TRBV5-1 to TRBJ1-1; weak D call: TRBD1 (5 bases). Trimming cost V 4 bases and J 1 base, with 11 bases left between them. This CDR3 region has 14 residues. Germline-derived CDR1 and CDR2 are SGHRS and YFSETQ. The CDR3 reads CASSGGPTNTEAFF. The CDR3 DNA is TGCGCCAGCAGCGGGGGACCGACGAACACTGAAGCTTTCTTT. The full variable domain, in which reference TRBV5-1 and TRBJ1-1 provide the parts outside the CDR3, is KAGVTQTPRYLIKTRGQQVTLSCSPISGHRSVSWYQQTPGQGLQFLFEYFSETQRNKGNFPGRFSGRQFSNSRSEMNVSTLELGDSALYLCASSGGPTNTEAFFGQGTRLTVV.

The gene calls are TRBV3-1 and TRBJ2-5; no definite D call. Trimming took 4 bases from V and 5 from J, leaving 11 bases between them. The CDR3 length is 13 residues. Germline CDR1 and CDR2: LGHDT and YNNKEL (reference sequence). The CDR3 DNA follows: TGTGCCAGCAGCCCTCAGAACGGGGAGACCCAGTACTTC. It is translated as CASSPQNGETQYF.

This clonotype came up many times. The chain has TRBV7-2 and TRBJ2-3, with 10 bases matching TRBD1. With V trimmed by 3 bases and J by 4 bases, 4 bases remained unmatched. Germline assignment: CDR1 SGHTA and CDR2 FQGNSA. The CDR3 has 15 amino acids. CDR3 coding DNA: TGTGCCAGCAGCTTGCCGGGACAGGGGTCAGATACGCAGTATTTT. This encodes CASSLPGQGSDTQYF.

The chain carries TRBV12-3 or TRBV12-4 and TRBJ2-5; D gene uncertain. Deletions cut 5 bases from V and 4 bases from J, with 11 bases between. CDR3 length: 13 residues. CDR3 sequence: CASSDFKGETQYF. The CDR3 DNA reads TGTGCCAGCAGTGATTTTAAGGGAGAGACCCAGTACTTC.

V and J are TRBV5-1 and TRBJ2-3; D is uncertain. Germline V gives CDR1 SGHRS, CDR2 YFSETQ. CDR3 length equals 15 residues. Between the trimmed V and J ends, which lost 2 bases and 3 bases, there was a span of 13 bases. In DNA form, the CDR3 reads TGCGCCAGCAGCTTAAGCCCGGGCGCAACAGATACGCAGTATTTT. This translates into CASSLSPGATDTQYF. Full variable domain (outside the CDR3, taken from reference TRBV5-1 and TRBJ2-3): KAGVTQTPRYLIKTRGQQVTLSCSPISGHRSVSWYQQTPGQGLQFLFEYFSETQRNKGNFPGRFSGRQFSNSRSEMNVSTLELGDSALYLCASSLSPGATDTQYFGPGTRLTVL.

The gene calls are TRBV19 and TRBJ2-1; TRBD2 matches 14 bases. The J segment lost 8 bases and the V segment lost 7 bases, leaving 4 bases of the junction unmatched. The CDR3 runs to 14 residues. Germline V gene lookup returns CDR1 LNHDA and CDR2 SQIVND (reference sequence). CDR3 protein: CASIGTSGSHEQFF. CDR3 bases: TGTGCCAGTATAGGGACTAGCGGGAGTCATGAGCAGTTCTTC.

This clonotype was recorded a few times. J is TRBJ2-5 and V is TRBV7-2; tentative D call: TRBD2 (5 bases). The CDR3 sequence is 15 residues long. V lost 2 bases to trimming and J lost 4 bases, with 14 bases between them. Germline lookup yields CDR1 SGHTA and CDR2 FQGNSA. For the CDR3, the DNA is TGTGCCAGCAGCTTAAGGATTTCGGGGAGAGAGACCCAGTACTTC. Encoded protein: CASSLRISGRETQYF.

The V gene is TRBV7-9, the J gene TRBJ2-1, with 7 bases lining up with TRBD1. Germline V gene lookup returns CDR1 SEHNR and CDR2 FQNEAQ (reference sequence). The CDR3 is 16 amino acids. V shed 5 bases and J 0 bases; nucleotides not matched to a gene: 7. CDR3 region: CASSPRDSLSYNEQFF. CDR3 DNA sequence: TGTGCCAGCAGCCCCAGGGACAGTCTCTCCTACAATGAGCAGTTCTTC.

This clonotype appeared once. The CDR3 loop reads CASSQERNYGYTF. The CDR3 DNA is TGTGCCAGCAGTCAGGAACGGAACTATGGCTACACCTTC. V is TRBV7-9 and J is TRBJ1-2; no clear D gene. Trimming shortened V by 6 bases and J by 2 bases, and 10 bases separated the two germline ends. CDR1 SEHNR and CDR2 FQNEAQ come from the germline V gene (reference sequence). The CDR3 totals 13 residues.

This clonotype has only a few counts. The V call is TRBV18, the J call TRBJ2-4, with unresolved D. V lost 3 bases and J lost 0, with 9 bases in between. CDR1 KGHSH and CDR2 LQKENI come from the germline V gene. The CDR3 consists of 15 residues. DNA for the CDR3: TGTGCCAGCTCACCCGGATTATTAGCCAAAAACATTCAGTACTTC. Protein: CASSPGLLAKNIQYF.

This clonotype was counted ten times or more. V usage is TRBV20-1 and J usage is TRBJ2-7; 11 bases line up with TRBD1. The CDR3 runs to 15 residues. The germline V gene encodes CDR1 DFQATT and CDR2 SNEGSKA (reference sequence). The V and J ends lost 6 bases and 3 bases, in that order; junction bases with no gene match: 10. The CDR3 nucleotides are TGCAGTGCCGCCGGGACAGGGGGTTACCTCTACGAGCAGTACTTC. Its translation: CSAAGTGGYLYEQYF.

The chain couples TRBV9 to TRBJ1-3; D gene ambiguous. Germline V CDR1 and CDR2: SGDLS, YYNGEE. There are 13 residues in the CDR3. Trimming took off 4 bases at V and 2 bases at J, with 7 bases between the two ends. The CDR3, as DNA: TGTGCCAGCAGCCCCGACGCTGGAAACACCATATATTTT. Translating gives CASSPDAGNTIYF.

The V and J genes are TRBV7-3 and TRBJ2-1; D uncertain. Germline lookup yields CDR1 SGHTA and CDR2 FQGTGA. CDR3 length equals 16 residues. V lost 2 bases to trimming and J lost 1 base, with 12 bases between them. The CDR3 reads CASSLSGRASYNEQFF. The CDR3 DNA sequence: TGTGCCAGCAGCTTATCGGGCAGAGCTTCCTACAATGAGCAGTTCTTC.

The gene calls are TRBV7-2 and TRBJ2-3, with 9 bases matching TRBD1. Germline CDR1 and CDR2: SGHTA and FQGNSA. The CDR3 sequence is 16 residues long. The V segment lost 5 bases and the J segment 2 bases; nucleotides outside the gene matches: 8. CDR3 sequence reads: CASSPLDRGTTDTQYF. CDR3 in DNA: TGTGCCAGCAGCCCATTGGACAGGGGAACCACAGATACGCAGTATTTT.

This chain connects TRBV10-3 to TRBJ1-3; no clear D gene. The CDR3 contains 14 residues. CDR1 and CDR2 (germline): ENHRY, SYGVKD. Trimming stripped 2 bases from V and 1 base from J, with 6 bases between. CDR3 in amino acids: CAISEGMSGNTIYF. The CDR3 DNA reads TGTGCCATCAGTGAGGGGATGTCTGGAAACACCATATATTTT.

This clonotype was detected a few times. The chain combines TRBV4-3 with TRBJ1-2, with D perhaps matching TRBD1 (5 bases). Germline assignment: CDR1 LGHNA and CDR2 YSLEER. The ends were cut back, 5 bases at V and 7 bases at J, with 11 bases in the middle. CDR3 length: 12 amino acids. The CDR3 DNA reads TGCGCCAGCAGCGGGGGGTGGGGTGGCTACACCTTC. This codes for CASSGGWGGYTF.

This clonotype was counted between two and nine times. V is TRBV9 and J is TRBJ2-1; 10 bases match TRBD2. V lost 0 bases, J lost 0 bases, and 3 bases stayed unmatched. Germline CDR1 reads SGDLS; CDR2 reads YYNGEE. The CDR3 is 17 amino acids. CDR3 DNA: TGTGCCAGCAGCGTAGGGACTAGCGGTACCTCCTACAATGAGCAGTTCTTC. It translates to CASSVGTSGTSYNEQFF.

This rearrangement joins TRBV5-1 to TRBJ2-7, with D tentatively TRBD1 or TRBD2 (5 bases each). Germline V gene lookup returns CDR1 SGHRS and CDR2 YFSETQ. The CDR3 length is 17 residues. The germline V and J ends were trimmed by 0 bases and 0 bases, with 16 bases remaining between them. CDR3 DNA sequence: TGCGCCAGCAGCTTGGAGGGACCCAAGTCTCACTCCTACGAGCAGTACTTC. Translation: CASSLEGPKSHSYEQYF.